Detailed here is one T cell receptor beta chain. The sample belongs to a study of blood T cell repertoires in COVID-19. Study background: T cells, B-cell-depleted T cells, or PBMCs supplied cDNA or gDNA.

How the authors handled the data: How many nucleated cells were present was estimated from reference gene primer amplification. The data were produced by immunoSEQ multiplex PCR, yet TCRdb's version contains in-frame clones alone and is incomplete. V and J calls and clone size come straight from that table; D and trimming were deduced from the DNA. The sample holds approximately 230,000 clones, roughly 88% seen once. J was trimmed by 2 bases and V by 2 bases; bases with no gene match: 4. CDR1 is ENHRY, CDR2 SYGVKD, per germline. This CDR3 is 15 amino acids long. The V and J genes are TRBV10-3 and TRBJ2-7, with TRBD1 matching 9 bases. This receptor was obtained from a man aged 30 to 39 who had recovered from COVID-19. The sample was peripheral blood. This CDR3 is CAISEPGDRAYEQYF. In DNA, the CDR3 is TGTGCCATCAGTGAGCCGGGGGACAGGGCCTACGAGCAGTACTTC.